The 16 T cell receptor beta chains reported below all come from one sample, sequenced in a study of shared clonotypes between healthy human individuals. Repertoires were generated with immunoSEQ multiplex PCR, while TCRdb's copy carries only in-frame clones and drops some. This table holds roughly 2.5 million clones, around 90% found once. Material for sequencing was naive CD4+ T cells sorted from blood. Subset: CD45RA+ positively selected. The receptors derive from a man between 18 and 35 years old in good health.

The chain's CDR3 is CAINAGGGAEAFF. The CDR3 DNA is TGTGCCATCAACGCCGGGGGAGGAGCTGAAGCTTTCTTT. The genes are TRBV10-3 and TRBJ1-1; tentatively, D is TRBD1 (5 bases). CDR3 length equals 13 residues. Trimming stripped 7 bases from V and 6 bases from J, with 15 bases between. Germline-derived CDR1 and CDR2 are ENHRY and SYGVKD.

V gene TRBV7-8 combines with J gene TRBJ1-5; no clear D gene. The CDR3 contains 12 residues. CDR1 is SGHVS and CDR2 is FQNEAQ in the germline V gene. Trimming took 2 bases from V and 8 from J, leaving 7 bases between them. CDR3 sequence (DNA): TGTGCCAGCAGCTTATTCATGGAGCCCCAGCATTTT. Protein product: CASSLFMEPQHF.

This chain joins TRBV4-2 and TRBJ2-3, with D perhaps matching TRBD1 or TRBD2 (6 bases each). The germline V gene has CDR1 LGHNA and CDR2 YNFKEQ. This CDR3 comprises 17 residues. The ends were cut back, 3 bases at V and 0 bases at J, with 16 bases in the middle. CDR3 loop: CASSHGAWGASTDTQYF. The CDR3, as DNA: TGTGCCAGCAGCCATGGCGCTTGGGGGGCTAGCACAGATACGCAGTATTTT.

For this clone: At one boundary the junction diverges from the germline segment, which might be a read error. The chain uses TRBV7-8 and TRBJ2-4, with TRBD1 identical over 9 bases. The CDR3 totals 18 residues. Germline values: CDR1 SGHVS, CDR2 FQNEAQ. The CDR3 DNA reads as TGTGCCAGCAGTTTAGGGCCCGGGGACAGGGTGGCCAAAAACATTCAGTACTTC. Amino acids: CASSLGPGDRVAKNIQYF.

A word on this clone: The sample contains more than one DNA sequence encoding this CDR3. The rearrangement links TRBV6-6 to TRBJ2-1, with D possibly TRBD2 on 5 matching bases. CDR1 is MNHNY, CDR2 SVGAGI, per germline (reference sequence). V gave up 5 bases and J gave up 0 bases, with 5 bases separating them. CDR3 size: 13 residues. The CDR3 nucleotides read TGTGCCAGCAGTGGGAGCTCCTACAATGAGCAGTTCTTC. Protein: CASSGSSYNEQFF.

The gene calls are TRBV15 and TRBJ2-7; perhaps D is TRBD1 or TRBD2 (5 bases each). Germline lookup yields CDR1 LNHNV and CDR2 YYDKDF (reference sequence). There are 15 residues in the CDR3. V lost 3 bases to trimming and J lost 4 bases, with 16 bases between them. CDR3 protein: CATSRQGPNPYEQYF. The CDR3 DNA reads as TGTGCCACCAGCAGGCAGGGACCAAACCCTTACGAGCAGTACTTC.

The chain carries TRBV7-8 and TRBJ1-2; TRBD1 agrees at 9 bases. Germline CDR1 reads SGHVS; CDR2 reads FQNEAQ. This CDR3 spans 14 amino acids. V shed 1 base and J 7 bases; nucleotides not matched to a gene: 4. CDR3 sequence: CASSLVQGASGYTF. In DNA, the CDR3 is TGTGCCAGCAGCTTAGTACAGGGGGCGTCTGGCTACACCTTC.

Note on this clone: Other nucleotide sequences from this sample produce the same CDR3. The chain couples TRBV2 to TRBJ2-7; a weak D match, TRBD1 (5 bases). Trimming removed 7 bases from V and 0 bases from J, with 7 bases in between. The CDR3 sequence is 12 residues long. Germline V gives CDR1 SNHLY, CDR2 FYNNEI. Written as DNA, the CDR3 is TGTGCCAGCAAGACAGACTCCTACGAGCAGTACTTC. It codes for CASKTDSYEQYF. The full variable domain, with the rest looked up from reference TRBV2 and TRBJ2-7, is EPEVTQTPSHQVTQMGQEVILRCVPISNHLYFYWYRQILGQKVEFLVSFYNNEISEKSEIFDDQFSVERPDGSNFTLKIRSTKLEDSAMYFCASKTDSYEQYFGPGTRLTVT.

The chain carries TRBV5-1 and TRBJ1-6; the match to TRBD1 covers 7 bases. The germline V gene encodes CDR1 SGHRS and CDR2 YFSETQ. V dropped 4 bases and J dropped 6; count of bases not matched to a gene: 7. This CDR3 is 15 amino acids long. CDR3 sequence: CASSIGTEFNSPLHF. The CDR3, as DNA: TGCGCCAGCAGCATCGGGACAGAATTTAATTCACCCCTCCACTTT.

This chain connects TRBV27 to TRBJ1-1; 7 nucleotides line up with TRBD1. Germline CDR1 reads MNHEY; CDR2 reads SMNVEV (reference sequence). This CDR3 spans 14 amino acids. The V gene end was trimmed by 5 bases and the J gene end by 1 base; junction bases not matched to a gene: 4. CDR3 protein: CASSAGQTNTEAFF. DNA for the CDR3: TGTGCCAGCAGTGCGGGACAGACGAACACTGAAGCTTTCTTT.

The chain has TRBV7-9 and TRBJ2-5; D remains unclear. From germline, CDR1 is SEHNR and CDR2 FQNEAQ (reference sequence). CDR3 length: 15 amino acids. V was clipped by 1 base and J by 1 base, with 10 bases between them. In DNA form, the CDR3 reads TGTGCCAGCAGCTTAGGAAGGAACAGCCAAGAGACCCAGTACTTC. Amino acid sequence: CASSLGRNSQETQYF.

V and J are TRBV6-5 and TRBJ1-2; a possible D gene is TRBD1 (6 bases). CDR1 is MNHEY and CDR2 is SVGAGI in the germline V gene. CDR3 length equals 15 residues. The V and J ends lost 6 bases and 8 bases respectively, with 22 bases between them. The CDR3 sequence: CASRPSGGGGNGYTF. CDR3 bases: TGTGCCAGCAGGCCGTCGGGGGGCGGGGGCAACGGCTACACCTTC.

The rearrangement joins TRBV18 to TRBJ2-7; 9 bases match TRBD1. Germline CDR1 is KGHSH and CDR2 is LQKENI. J was trimmed by 5 bases and V by 2 bases; bases with no gene match: 10. This CDR3 has 16 residues. The CDR3 region is CASSPAGTGLIDEQYF. The CDR3 nucleotides read TGTGCCAGCTCACCAGCCGGGACAGGGTTAATTGACGAGCAGTACTTC.

The chain joins TRBV13 to TRBJ2-7; D might be TRBD2 (7 bases). With 1 base removed from V and 0 bases from J, the gap between germline ends came to 13 bases. Germline CDR1 reads PRHDT; CDR2 reads FYEKMQ (reference sequence). The CDR3 sequence is 16 residues long. CDR3 sequence reads: CASSLEGRGLSYEQYF. CDR3 coding DNA: TGTGCCAGCAGCTTAGAGGGGCGGGGGCTCTCCTACGAGCAGTACTTC.

CDR3 sequence (DNA): TGTGCCAGCAGCTTGGCCGGTGCGGGCGCACAAGAGACCCAGTACTTC. Translation gives CASSLAGAGAQETQYF. The V gene is TRBV5-4, the J gene TRBJ2-5; the D gene is possibly TRBD2 (5 bases). Germline loops: CDR1 SGHNT, CDR2 YYREEE (reference sequence). The CDR3 spans 16 residues. Trimming shortened V by 0 bases and J by 2 bases, and 14 bases separated the two germline ends.

With regard to this clone: Other DNA variants within this sample encode the same CDR3. The chain carries TRBV6-5 and TRBJ1-2; D remains unclear. Germline V gene lookup returns CDR1 MNHEY and CDR2 SVGAGI. This CDR3 is built from 14 residues. V shed 0 bases and J shed 1 base, with 6 bases lying between them. For the CDR3, the DNA is TGTGCCAGCAGTTACTCGCGACGTAACTATGGCTACACCTTC. Its translation: CASSYSRRNYGYTF.